Listed below are T cell receptor beta chains from one sample, sequenced in a study of T cells after yellow fever vaccination. In TCRdb, the 5' RACE reads were re-called with MiXCR into one record per CDR3 protein. Of a few hundred thousand distinct CDR3 sequences listed, 7.5% to 9.5% were seen once; the top ten hold about 3%. The material sequenced was CD4+ T cells sorted from PBMCs, taken 5 days after the yellow fever booster vaccination. These receptors originate from a man between 18 and 29 years old who received the YFV17D yellow fever vaccine. The CDR3 runs from the conserved cysteine through the conserved F or W. A D gene is named only where the DNA matches it firmly. For some rows the clone size is stated as once, few or many, or as a class when expanded; others skip it.

d_call j_call v_call clone_size cdr3_nt cdr3_aa
TRBD2 TRBJ2-3 TRBV4-3 few TGCGCCAGCAGCCGAGCTTCTGGAGCGGGGGGGTTCACAGATACGCAGTATTTT CASSRASGAGGFTDTQYF
TRBD1 TRBJ2-3 TRBV9 . TGTGCCAGCACCAGGGGGCTCACCACAGATACGCAGTATTTT CASTRGLTTDTQYF
TRBD2 TRBJ2-2 TRBV20-1 few TGCAGTGCTGGCCTAGCGGGGGGACCTACGAACACCGGGGAGCTGTTTTTT CSAGLAGGPTNTGELFF
. TRBJ1-1 TRBV12-3/TRBV12-4 many TGTGCCAGCAAGTTACGGCTCGCGGGACAAAGGGATTGGAACACTGAAGCTTTCTTT CASKLRLAGQRDWNTEAFF
. TRBJ1-5 TRBV6-1 . TGTGCCAGCAGTGAGTTGGGGGGAACCAATCAGCCCCAGCATTTT CASSELGGTNQPQHF
. TRBJ1-2 TRBV7-2 . TGTGCCACAGAGGAGGGCGGCGGTGGCTACACCTTC CATEEGGGGYTF
TRBD2 TRBJ2-7 TRBV12-3/TRBV12-4 . TGTGCCAGCAGGGAGACTAGCGGAGGCTCCTACGAGCAGTACTTC CASRETSGGSYEQYF
TRBD1 TRBJ2-7 TRBV25-1 many TGTGCCAGCAGTGAAGGTAACAGGGGGGTGTACGAGCAGTACTTC CASSEGNRGVYEQYF
. TRBJ1-4 TRBV7-9 . TGTGCCAGCAGCTTGGGATCCACAACTAATGAAAAACTGTTTTTT CASSLGSTTNEKLFF
TRBD1 TRBJ2-5 TRBV18 few TGTGCCAGCTCACCCCAGGGGGAAGAGACCCAGTACTTC CASSPQGEETQYF
TRBD1 TRBJ1-5 TRBV2 many TGTGCCAGCAGAGCCGACAGGGGGGGGCATCAGCCCCAGCATTTT CASRADRGGHQPQHF
TRBD1 TRBJ2-1 TRBV7-9 . TGTGCCAGCAGCTTAGAAGGGACAGAACACAATGAGCAGTTCTTC CASSLEGTEHNEQFF
. TRBJ1-3 TRBV6-6 . TGTGCCAGCAGCCCGGGACGATTCTCTGGAAACACCATATATTTT CASSPGRFSGNTIYF
. TRBJ1-1 TRBV7-2 many TGTGCCAGCACTGGACAGAGGAACACTGAAGCTTTCTTT CASTGQRNTEAFF
. TRBJ1-2 TRBV20-1 . TGCAGTGCTCCCCCAGGGGCGATTAACTATGGCTACACCTTC CSAPPGAINYGYTF
. TRBJ1-6 TRBV12-3/TRBV12-4 few TGTGCCAGCACCCAAAGACAGGAGGGTACACCCCTCCACTTT CASTQRQEGTPLHF
TRBD1 TRBJ1-1 TRBV9 . TGTGCCAGCAGCCCTAAAGACAGGGTATCTACTGAAGCTTTCTTT CASSPKDRVSTEAFF
TRBD2 TRBJ2-1 TRBV4-3 . TGCGCCAGCAGCCAAGCCCGGACTAGCGGGGACAATGAGCAGTTCTTC CASSQARTSGDNEQFF
. TRBJ2-3 TRBV20-1 few TGCAGTGCACTCCGGCAGGGTGGTGCAGATACGCAGTATTTT CSALRQGGADTQYF
TRBD1 TRBJ2-3 TRBV9 few TGTGCCAGCAGCGTAATAGGGACAGGAACATCAGATACGCAGTATTTT CASSVIGTGTSDTQYF
. TRBJ1-1 TRBV7-9 few TGTGCCAGCAGCCAGGATGGTCGCCAGCAAGCTTTCTTT CASSQDGRQQAFF
. TRBJ2-5 TRBV4-1 many TGCGCCAGCAGGCCCCACGGGGTTGTCCAAGAGACCCAGTACTTC CASRPHGVVQETQYF
TRBD2 TRBJ2-5 TRBV6-5 many TGTGCCAGCACTAGCGGGGGGGCTGGGGAGACCCAGTACTTC CASTSGGAGETQYF
TRBD2 TRBJ2-3 TRBV9 few TGTGCCAGCAGCGTCCTAGCGGGGGGTGTGGATACGCAGTATTTT CASSVLAGGVDTQYF
. TRBJ1-1 TRBV6-6 few TGTGCCAGCAGTTACTCGGACCGCGGGACACACACTTTCTTT CASSYSDRGTHTFF
TRBD2 TRBJ2-3 TRBV5-1 many TGCGCCAGCAGCCGCGTCGGGACTAGCGGCGATACGCAGTATTTT CASSRVGTSGDTQYF
. TRBJ1-6 TRBV2 few TGTGCCAGCAGTGCAAGCTCACCCCTCCACTTT CASSASSPLHF
. TRBJ1-1 TRBV4-1 few TGCGCCAGCAGCCAAGCGCTTTTGAGGGGCGGTAACACTGAAGCTTTCTTT CASSQALLRGGNTEAFF
. TRBJ2-1 TRBV6-4 many TGTGCCAGCAGTGACAGGGGGGGCCCGCAGTTCTTC CASSDRGGPQFF
TRBD2 TRBJ2-3 TRBV7-6 few TGTGCCAGCAGCTACCGGGCTAGCGGAGATACGCAGTATTTT CASSYRASGDTQYF
. TRBJ2-5 TRBV5-1 . TGCGCCAGCAGCCCCCCCGGGTTGACCCAGTACTTC CASSPPGLTQYF
. TRBJ2-7 TRBV20-1 few TGCAGTGCTAGAGATTGGGACGAGCAGTACTTC CSARDWDEQYF
. TRBJ1-2 TRBV7-2 many TGTGCCAGCAGCTTATCAGGAAGCGGGGGTTCTGGTTATGGCTACACCTTC CASSLSGSGGSGYGYTF
. TRBJ1-6 TRBV6-5 . TGTGCCAGCAGTTACTCGAGGGGCCGAGCCTCACCCCTCCACTTT CASSYSRGRASPLHF
. TRBJ1-1 TRBV12-3/TRBV12-4 few TGTGCCAGCAGCCCCGAGAACAGGGCAACTGAAGCTTTCTTT CASSPENRATEAFF
TRBD1 TRBJ1-1 TRBV7-9 many TGTGCCAGCAGCCGACGGCAGGGGGTTTTGAACACTGAAGCTTTCTTT CASSRRQGVLNTEAFF
. TRBJ2-1 TRBV29-1 many TGCAGCGTTGGGGACAATGAGCAGTTCTTC CSVGDNEQFF
TRBD2 TRBJ2-5 TRBV4-3 few TGCGCCAGCAGCCAAGATAACGGGGGGGCCGGGGAGACCCAGTACTTC CASSQDNGGAGETQYF
. TRBJ2-5 TRBV19 . TGTGCCAGTAGTAAGCGAGAGACCCAGTACTTC CASSKRETQYF
TRBD1 TRBJ1-1 TRBV20-1 . TGCAGTGCTAAGGGACAGGGCCACGTAAACACTGAAGCTTTCTTT CSAKGQGHVNTEAFF
. TRBJ2-6 TRBV28 . TGTGCCACCGCTCGGGGGTCCGGGGCCAACGTCCTGACTTTC CATARGSGANVLTF
. TRBJ2-5 TRBV7-3 . TGTGCCAGCAGCTTAAGGTTCGAGGCCGGGGAGACCCAGTACTTC CASSLRFEAGETQYF
TRBD1 TRBJ1-6 TRBV6-2/TRBV6-3 . TGTGCCAGCAGACACTCTCAGGGGGAATATTCACCCCTCCACTTT CASRHSQGEYSPLHF
TRBD2 TRBJ2-1 TRBV2 few TGTGCCAGTTCTAGCGGGGGGGCCAATGAGCAGTTCTTC CASSSGGANEQFF
. TRBJ1-6 TRBV6-1 . TGTGCCAGCAGTTCCCAGTTGGGTCGACCCCTCCACTTT CASSSQLGRPLHF
. TRBJ2-3 TRBV10-2 . TGCGCCAGCAGTGTGACTAGACTGAGCACAGATACGCAGTATTTT CASSVTRLSTDTQYF
. TRBJ1-4 TRBV7-3 . TGTGCCAGCAGCTTATTTCCTTTTGAAAAACTGTTTTTT CASSLFPFEKLFF
. TRBJ1-3 TRBV20-1 few TGCAGTGCGTCGGATCCGGACACCATATATTTT CSASDPDTIYF
. TRBJ2-2 TRBV9 few TGTGCCAGCGAATCAAGGAACACCGGGGAGCTGTTTTTT CASESRNTGELFF
TRBD1 TRBJ2-2 TRBV24-1 . TGTGCCACCAGAGCACCCCACTCGCAGGGGGCGAACGGGGAGCTGTTTTTT CATRAPHSQGANGELFF
. TRBJ1-3 TRBV7-2 few TGTGCCAGCAGCTTAGAGTTTGGAAACACCATATATTTT CASSLEFGNTIYF
. TRBJ1-2 TRBV12-3/TRBV12-4 many TGTGCCAGCAGTCCCTTTGGGGAAGGGGGCTACACCTTC CASSPFGEGGYTF
. TRBJ2-3 TRBV7-9 many TGTGCCAGCAGCTTCCAGGGTGGAACAGATACGCAGTATTTT CASSFQGGTDTQYF
TRBD1 TRBJ1-2 TRBV20-1 many TGCAGTGCTAGAGACCAGGGGGACTATGGCTACACCTTC CSARDQGDYGYTF
. TRBJ2-7 TRBV18 . TGTGCCAGCTCACCACCGGGGGGCTTCAACGAGCAGTACTTC CASSPPGGFNEQYF